This T cell receptor beta chain was sequenced in a study of blood T cell repertoires in COVID-19. Study-level background: In each case, the material was cDNA or gDNA derived from T cells, B-cell-depleted T cells, or PBMCs.

CDR3 length: 18 residues. CDR1 SNHLY and CDR2 FYNNEI come from the germline V gene. Trimming at V came to 8 bases and at J to 2 bases, leaving 11 bases not matched to a gene. Clones were sequenced by immunoSEQ multiplex PCR, and TCRdb holds only the in-frame ones, with some missing. The table lists approximately 460,000 clones, 85% to 90% of them singletons. This clonotype was sampled from a man aged 18 to 29 with COVID-19, enrolled during active disease. Sequencing was performed on peripheral blood. The chain employs TRBV2 and TRBJ2-1; TRBD2 matches 14 bases. CDR3 coding DNA: TGTGCCAGCGGGACAGGGACTAGCGGGAGTCGGCCCTACAATGAGCAGTTCTTC. This translates into CASGTGTSGSRPYNEQFF. Filled out from reference TRBV2 and TRBJ2-1, the complete variable domain reads EPEVTQTPSHQVTQMGQEVILRCVPISNHLYFYWYRQILGQKVEFLVSFYNNEISEKSEIFDDQFSVERPDGSNFTLKIRSTKLEDSAMYFCASGTGTSGSRPYNEQFFGPGTRLTVL.